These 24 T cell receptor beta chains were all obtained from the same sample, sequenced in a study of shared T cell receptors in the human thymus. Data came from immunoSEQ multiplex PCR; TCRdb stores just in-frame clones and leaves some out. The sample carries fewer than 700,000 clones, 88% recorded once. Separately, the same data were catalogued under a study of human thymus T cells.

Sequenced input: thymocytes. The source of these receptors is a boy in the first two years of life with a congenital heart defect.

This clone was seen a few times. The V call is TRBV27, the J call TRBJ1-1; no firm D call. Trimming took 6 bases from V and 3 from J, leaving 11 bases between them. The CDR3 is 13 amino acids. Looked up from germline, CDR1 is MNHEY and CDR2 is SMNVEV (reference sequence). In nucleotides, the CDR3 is TGTGCCAGCAGCCCCCATCGGGACACTGAAGCTTTCTTT. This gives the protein CASSPHRDTEAFF.

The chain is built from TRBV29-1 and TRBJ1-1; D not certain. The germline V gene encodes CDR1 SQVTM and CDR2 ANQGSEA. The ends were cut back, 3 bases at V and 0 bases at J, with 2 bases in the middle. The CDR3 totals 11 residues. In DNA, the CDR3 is TGCAGCGTTGACATGAACACTGAAGCTTTCTTT. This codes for CSVDMNTEAFF.

The CDR3: CASSASAGGVADTQYF. The CDR3 DNA sequence: TGTGCCAGCAGTGCGTCGGCGGGAGGGGTGGCAGATACGCAGTATTTT. The chain has TRBV6-4 and TRBJ2-3; TRBD2 aligns across 9 bases. This CDR3 region has 16 residues. V shed 4 bases, J shed 4 bases, and the junction held 9 bases outside the gene matches. The germline gives CDR1 MRHNA, CDR2 SNTAGT.

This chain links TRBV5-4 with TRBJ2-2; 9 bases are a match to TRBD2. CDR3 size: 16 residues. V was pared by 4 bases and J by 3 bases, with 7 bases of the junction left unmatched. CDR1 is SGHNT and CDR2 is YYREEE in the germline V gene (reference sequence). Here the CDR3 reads CASSPDSGRDTGELFF. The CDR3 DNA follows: TGTGCCAGCAGCCCGGATAGCGGGAGAGACACCGGGGAGCTGTTTTTT.

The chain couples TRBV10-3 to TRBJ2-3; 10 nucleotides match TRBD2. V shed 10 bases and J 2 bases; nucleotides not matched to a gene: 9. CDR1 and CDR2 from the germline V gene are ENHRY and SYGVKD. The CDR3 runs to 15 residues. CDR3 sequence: CATLAGALSTDTQYF. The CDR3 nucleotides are TGTGCCACTCTAGCGGGAGCCCTGTCCACAGATACGCAGTATTTT.

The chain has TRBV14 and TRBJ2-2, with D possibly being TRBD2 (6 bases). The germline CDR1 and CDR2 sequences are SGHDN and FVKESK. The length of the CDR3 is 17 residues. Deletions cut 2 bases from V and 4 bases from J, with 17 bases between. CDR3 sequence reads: CASSQPSVRGSTGELFF. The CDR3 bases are TGTGCCAGCAGCCAACCCTCGGTCCGGGGGTCCACCGGGGAGCTGTTTTTT.

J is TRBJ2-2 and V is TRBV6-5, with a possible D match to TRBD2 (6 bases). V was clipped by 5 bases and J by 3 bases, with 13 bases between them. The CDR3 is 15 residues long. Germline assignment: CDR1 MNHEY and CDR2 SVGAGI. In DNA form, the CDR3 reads TGTGCCAGCAGTCTGAGGTGGGGGGACACCGGGGAGCTGTTTTTT. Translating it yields CASSLRWGDTGELFF.

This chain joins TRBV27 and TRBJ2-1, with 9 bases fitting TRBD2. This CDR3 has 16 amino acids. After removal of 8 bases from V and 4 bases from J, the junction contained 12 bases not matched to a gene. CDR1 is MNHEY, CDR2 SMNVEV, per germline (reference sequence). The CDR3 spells CASAPSQAGGYNEQFF. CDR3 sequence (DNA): TGTGCCAGCGCCCCGTCCCAGGCGGGAGGGTACAATGAGCAGTTCTTC.

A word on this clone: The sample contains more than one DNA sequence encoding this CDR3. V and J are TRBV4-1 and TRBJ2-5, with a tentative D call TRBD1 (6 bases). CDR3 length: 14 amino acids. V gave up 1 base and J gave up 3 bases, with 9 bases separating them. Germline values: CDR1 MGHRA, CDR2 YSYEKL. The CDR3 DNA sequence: TGCGCCAGCAGCCAAGTGGCAGGGGAAGAGACCCAGTACTTC. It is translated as CASSQVAGEETQYF.

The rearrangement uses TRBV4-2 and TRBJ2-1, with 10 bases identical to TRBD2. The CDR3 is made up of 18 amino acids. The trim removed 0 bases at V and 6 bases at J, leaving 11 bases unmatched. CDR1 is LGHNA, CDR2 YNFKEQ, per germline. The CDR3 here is CASSQELTGASGSNEQFF. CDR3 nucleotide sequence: TGTGCCAGCAGCCAAGAACTAACTGGGGCTAGCGGGAGCAATGAGCAGTTCTTC.

The CDR3 protein is CASSQVGKREYGDNEQFF. CDR3 bases: TGCGCCAGCAGCCAAGTAGGGAAGCGGGAGTACGGGGACAATGAGCAGTTCTTC. The chain combines TRBV4-3 with TRBJ2-1; 8 nucleotides align to TRBD2. This CDR3 region has 18 residues. CDR1 and CDR2 from the germline V gene are LGHNA and YSLEER. Germline trimming cut 1 base from V and 5 bases from J; bases unmatched to any gene: 13.

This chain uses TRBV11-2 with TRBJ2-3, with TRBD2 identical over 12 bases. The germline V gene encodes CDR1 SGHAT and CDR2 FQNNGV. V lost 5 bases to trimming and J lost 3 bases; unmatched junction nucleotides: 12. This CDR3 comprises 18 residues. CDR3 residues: CASSPQRTSGIRTDTQYF. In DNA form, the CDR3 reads TGTGCCAGCAGCCCCCAACGGACTAGCGGGATCAGAACAGATACGCAGTATTTT.

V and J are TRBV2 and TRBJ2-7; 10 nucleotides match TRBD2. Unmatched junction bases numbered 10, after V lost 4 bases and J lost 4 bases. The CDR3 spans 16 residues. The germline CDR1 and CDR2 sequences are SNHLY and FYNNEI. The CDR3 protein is CASSVGPKREGYEQYF. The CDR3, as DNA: TGTGCCAGCAGTGTCGGGCCCAAGCGGGAGGGATACGAGCAGTACTTC.

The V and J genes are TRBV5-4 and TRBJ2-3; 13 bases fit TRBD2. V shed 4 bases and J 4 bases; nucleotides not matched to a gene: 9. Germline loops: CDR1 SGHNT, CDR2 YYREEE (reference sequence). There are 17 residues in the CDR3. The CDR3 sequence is CASSTWTSGSLSDTQYF. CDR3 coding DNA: TGTGCCAGCAGCACCTGGACTAGCGGGAGTTTGTCAGATACGCAGTATTTT.

The CDR3 bases are TGTGCCAGCAGCTTAGGTGGGCCCAACTACGAGCAGTACTTC. Protein: CASSLGGPNYEQYF. J is TRBJ2-7 and V is TRBV7-2; no clear D gene. Germline CDR1 and CDR2: SGHTA and FQGNSA. Trimming shortened V by 1 base and J by 3 bases, and 10 bases separated the two germline ends. The CDR3 has 14 amino acids.

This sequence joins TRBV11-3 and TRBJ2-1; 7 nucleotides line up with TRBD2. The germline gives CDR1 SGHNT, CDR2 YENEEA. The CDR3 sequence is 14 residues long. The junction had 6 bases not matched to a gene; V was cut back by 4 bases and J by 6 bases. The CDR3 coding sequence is TGTGCCAGCAGCTCGGATGGACTAGTCAATGAGCAGTTCTTC. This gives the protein CASSSDGLVNEQFF.

CDR3 nucleotides: TGTGCCACCAGCCCCGGGACTAGCGGGGGCAATGAGCAGTTCTTC. Translating gives CATSPGTSGGNEQFF. The rearrangement uses TRBV15 and TRBJ2-1, with TRBD2 matching over 14 bases. This CDR3 has 15 residues. Germline CDR1 is LNHNV and CDR2 is YYDKDF (reference sequence). V lost 5 bases to trimming and J lost 6 bases; unmatched junction nucleotides: 3.

CDR3 coding DNA: TGCGCCAGCAGCCAAGAACCAGGACTAGCGGGAGAGACAGATACGCAGTATTTT. This gives the protein CASSQEPGLAGETDTQYF. The rearrangement uses TRBV4-1 and TRBJ2-3; 13 positions match TRBD2. Trimming took 0 bases from V and 3 from J; bases not matched to a gene: 6. Germline CDR1 and CDR2: MGHRA and YSYEKL. The CDR3 spans 18 residues.

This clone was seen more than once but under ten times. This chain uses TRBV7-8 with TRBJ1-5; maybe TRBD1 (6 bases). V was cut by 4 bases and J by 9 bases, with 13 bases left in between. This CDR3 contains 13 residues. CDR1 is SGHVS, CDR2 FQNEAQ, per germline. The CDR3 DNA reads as TGTGCCAGCAGCTCTCAGGGGAGCCGGCCCCAGCATTTT. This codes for CASSSQGSRPQHF.

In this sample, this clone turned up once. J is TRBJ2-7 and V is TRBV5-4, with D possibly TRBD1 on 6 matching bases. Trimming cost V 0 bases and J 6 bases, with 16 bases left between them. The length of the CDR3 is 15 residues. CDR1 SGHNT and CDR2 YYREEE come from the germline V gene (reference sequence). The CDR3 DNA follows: TGTGCCAGCAGCTTGGTTAAAGGGGGTCCCATCGAGCAGTACTTC. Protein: CASSLVKGGPIEQYF.

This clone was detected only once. The CDR3 loop reads CASSSSPSGRAAETQYF. The CDR3 DNA sequence: TGCGCCAGCAGCTCCAGTCCGAGCGGGAGGGCCGCAGAGACCCAGTACTTC. The chain links TRBV5-1 to TRBJ2-5, with 10 bases aligning to TRBD2. The germline V gene encodes CDR1 SGHRS and CDR2 YFSETQ. The length of the CDR3 is 17 residues. Unmatched junction bases numbered 12, after V lost 3 bases and J lost 4 bases.

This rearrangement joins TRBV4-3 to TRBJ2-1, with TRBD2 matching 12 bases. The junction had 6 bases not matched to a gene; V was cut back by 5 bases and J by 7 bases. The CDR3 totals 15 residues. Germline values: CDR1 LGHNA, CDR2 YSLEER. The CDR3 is CASSTRTSGNNEQFF. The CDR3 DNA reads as TGCGCCAGCAGCACCCGGACTAGCGGGAATAATGAGCAGTTCTTC.

CDR3: CASRPTGNHEQYF. CDR3 nucleotides: TGTGCCAGCAGACCTACAGGGAACCACGAGCAGTACTTC. The chain is built from TRBV27 and TRBJ2-7; weak D call: TRBD1 (6 bases). With 6 bases removed from V and 5 bases from J, the gap between germline ends came to 14 bases. CDR1 MNHEY and CDR2 SMNVEV come from the germline V gene (reference sequence). The CDR3 totals 13 residues.

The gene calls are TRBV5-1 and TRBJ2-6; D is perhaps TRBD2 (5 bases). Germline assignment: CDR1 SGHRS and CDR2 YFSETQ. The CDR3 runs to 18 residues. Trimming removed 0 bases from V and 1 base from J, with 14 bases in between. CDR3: CASSLAGEHQSGANVLTF. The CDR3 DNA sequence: TGCGCCAGCAGCTTGGCCGGGGAGCACCAATCTGGGGCCAACGTCCTGACTTTC.